The 17 T cell receptor beta chains below were found in one sample sequenced in a study of T-cell reconstitution after alpha-beta-depleted transplantation in children. Preparation of the TCRbeta library involved a method that used unique molecular identifiers. MiXCR was run by TCRdb on the PCR reads, yielding one entry per CDR3 protein. The sample records hundreds of thousands of distinct CDR3 sequences, around 13% being singletons. Sequencing used PBMCs, obtained before TCRalphabeta/CD19-depleted stem cell transplant. These TCRs come from a girl aged 2-10 years with congenital amegakaryocytic thrombocytopenia, due to receive a stem cell transplant.

This clonotype has just a few counts. This chain connects TRBV7-9 to TRBJ2-1; no reliable D call. CDR1 SEHNR and CDR2 FQNEAQ come from the germline V gene (reference sequence). The CDR3 loop spans 15 amino acids. V lost 2 bases to trimming and J lost 0 bases, with 8 bases between them. CDR3 region: CASSLIPYSYNEQFF. The CDR3 region has the DNA TGTGCCAGCAGCTTAATCCCCTACTCCTACAATGAGCAGTTCTTC.

This clonotype was detected many times. This chain connects TRBV2 to TRBJ1-5; D unclear. The germline V and J ends were trimmed by 7 bases and 4 bases, with 11 bases remaining between them. The CDR3 extends over 13 amino acids. From germline, CDR1 is SNHLY and CDR2 FYNNEI. The DNA of the CDR3 is TGTGCCAGCAAGGCCTGGGAGAATCAGCCCCAGCATTTT. It encodes CASKAWENQPQHF.

This clonotype occurred a few times. The J gene is TRBJ2-7, the V gene TRBV5-6; 9 bases map to TRBD1. CDR1 is SGHDT and CDR2 is YYEEEE in the germline V gene. This CDR3 has 15 residues. V was pared by 4 bases and J by 4 bases, with 9 bases of the junction left unmatched. The CDR3 coding sequence is TGTGCCAGCAGCGAGGATCCCGGGACAGGGTACGAGCAGTACTTC. Encoded protein: CASSEDPGTGYEQYF. The full variable domain, with the rest looked up from reference TRBV5-6 and TRBJ2-7, is DAGVTQSPTHLIKTRGQQVTLRCSPKSGHDTVSWYQQALGQGPQFIFQYYEEEERQRGNFPDRFSGHQFPNYSSELNVNALLLGDSALYLCASSEDPGTGYEQYFGPGTRLTVT.

Concerning this clonotype itself: This may stem from a read error, because a much larger clone lies one nucleotide away. The chain joins TRBV6-2 or TRBV6-3 to TRBJ2-3; 11 bases fit TRBD2. The V segment lost 5 bases and the J segment 2 bases; nucleotides outside the gene matches: 12. The CDR3 contains 18 residues. Germline assignment: CDR1 MNHEY and CDR2 SVGEGT. The CDR3 nucleotides read TGTGCCAGCAGTCACGCTCCACTAGCGGGAGATCCCACAGATACGCAGTATTTT. Amino acids: CASSHAPLAGDPTDTQYF.

This clonotype has only a few counts. The rearrangement links TRBV7-9 to TRBJ2-2; the match to TRBD1 covers 7 bases. J was trimmed by 1 base and V by 5 bases; bases with no gene match: 10. Germline V CDR1 and CDR2: SEHNR, FQNEAQ (reference sequence). This CDR3 is built from 17 residues. CDR3 DNA: TGTGCCAGCAGCGACAGGGTGGGGCCTTTGAACACCGGGGAGCTGTTTTTT. This gives the protein CASSDRVGPLNTGELFF.

This clonotype occurred many times. The chain has TRBV5-1 and TRBJ1-5; D is perhaps TRBD1 (5 bases). Germline V gene sequence: CDR1 SGHRS, CDR2 YFSETQ. The CDR3 extends over 13 amino acids. V was shortened by 5 bases and J by 7 bases, with 13 bases between the two germline ends. CDR3 sequence (DNA): TGCGCCAGCAGTTGGGGGTACGGGCAGCCCCAGCATTTT. Translation: CASSWGYGQPQHF.

This rearrangement joins TRBV15 to TRBJ1-3; D is possibly TRBD1 (5 bases). V lost 0 bases and J 0 bases, leaving 9 bases between the germline ends. CDR3 length equals 16 residues. Per germline, CDR1 LNHNV and CDR2 YYDKDF (reference sequence). The CDR3 DNA follows: TGTGCCACCAGCAGAGAAGCGGGGACCTCTGGAAACACCATATATTTT. As protein: CATSREAGTSGNTIYF.

The sample holds many counts of this clonotype. The rearrangement joins TRBV10-3 to TRBJ2-1; TRBD1 or TRBD2 may be the D gene (5 bases each). This CDR3 region has 16 residues. From germline, CDR1 is ENHRY and CDR2 SYGVKD. The V gene lost 5 bases and the J gene lost 8 bases, with 22 bases spanning the gap. CDR3 loop: CAISFGRDPQRDEQFF. In nucleotides, the CDR3 is TGTGCCATCAGTTTCGGCCGGGACCCCCAGAGGGATGAGCAGTTCTTC.

Note on this clonotype: This sequence may be a read error, since a much larger clone differs from it by one base. V is TRBV4-1 and J is TRBJ2-1; the D gene could be TRBD1 or TRBD2 (6 bases each). This CDR3 comprises 14 residues. The ends were cut back, 5 bases at V and 2 bases at J, with 10 bases in the middle. Looked up from germline, CDR1 is MGHRA and CDR2 is YSYEKL. CDR3 nucleotides: TGCGCCAGCAGCTCGGAGGGGGCCTACAATGAGCAGTTCTTC. Translating gives CASSSEGAYNEQFF.

This clonotype was seen more than once but under ten times. V usage is TRBV5-1 and J usage is TRBJ1-5, with 7 nucleotides matching TRBD1. Germline CDR1 SGHRS, CDR2 YFSETQ. With V trimmed by 4 bases and J by 5 bases, 15 bases remained unmatched. This CDR3 is 17 amino acids long. The chain's CDR3 is CASSPGAAGGYDQPQHF. DNA for the CDR3: TGCGCCAGCAGCCCAGGGGCGGCAGGGGGATATGATCAGCCCCAGCATTTT.

This clonotype appeared a few times. V gene TRBV5-1 combines with J gene TRBJ2-1; unclear D gene. V was clipped by 5 bases and J by 0 bases, with 12 bases between them. Germline CDR1 is SGHRS and CDR2 is YFSETQ. This CDR3 comprises 15 residues. CDR3 nucleotide sequence: TGCGCCAGCAGGCGGAACCTATACTCCTACAATGAGCAGTTCTTC. It is translated as CASRRNLYSYNEQFF.

In the case of this clonotype: A read error may be the cause here, since a much bigger clone is one base away. V usage is TRBV5-1 and J usage is TRBJ1-5; D uncertain. Germline CDR1 reads SGHRS; CDR2 reads YFSETQ. Trimming removed 5 bases from V and 6 bases from J, with 15 bases in between. The CDR3 is made up of 14 amino acids. The CDR3 DNA reads TGCGCCAGCAGTGGAGCTAAAGCCACTCAGCCCCAGCATTTT. Translation: CASSGAKATQPQHF.

Many counts were recorded for this clonotype. This chain uses TRBV27 with TRBJ1-5, with D possibly matching TRBD1 (5 bases). The CDR3 spans 13 residues. From germline, CDR1 is MNHEY and CDR2 SMNVEV (reference sequence). Trimming took 5 bases from V and 4 from J, leaving 9 bases between them. The CDR3 region is CASSPGHNQPQHF. The DNA for the CDR3 is TGTGCCAGCAGTCCCGGACATAATCAGCCCCAGCATTTT.

Worth noting for this clonotype: One end of the junction varies from germline; a read error may be responsible. This sequence joins TRBV7-9 and TRBJ2-3; a possible D gene is TRBD2 (6 bases). The CDR3 runs 14 residues. Per germline, CDR1 SEHNR and CDR2 FQNEAQ (reference sequence). DNA for the CDR3: TGTGCCAGCAGTCTCGGGGAGGACACACATACGCAGTATTTT. Protein sequence: CASSLGEDTHTQYF.

Only a few counts were recorded for this clonotype. The V call is TRBV20-1, the J call TRBJ1-4; possible D gene TRBD1, 5 bases. V lost 5 bases, J lost 5 bases, and 9 bases lay in between. Germline V gene data show CDR1 as DFQATT and CDR2 as SNEGSKA (reference sequence). The CDR3 has 12 amino acids. CDR3 sequence reads: CSAEQENEKLFF. The CDR3 region has the DNA TGCAGTGCTGAACAGGAGAATGAAAAACTGTTTTTT.

This sequence joins TRBV7-9 and TRBJ2-3; D call uncertain. V lost 1 base to trimming and J lost 2 bases, with 7 bases between them. The germline V gene encodes CDR1 SEHNR and CDR2 FQNEAQ (reference sequence). The CDR3 sequence is 14 residues long. In DNA, the CDR3 is TGTGCCAGCAGCTTAGATCTGAACACAGATACGCAGTATTTT. It yields the protein CASSLDLNTDTQYF.

This clonotype was detected many times. V is TRBV5-1 and J is TRBJ2-7; no clear D. The CDR3 runs to 14 residues. V was clipped by 1 base and J by 3 bases, with 11 bases between them. CDR1 SGHRS and CDR2 YFSETQ come from the germline V gene. The CDR3: CASSLPRPYYEQYF. The CDR3, as DNA: TGCGCCAGCAGCTTGCCGCGCCCGTACTACGAGCAGTACTTC. Supplemented by reference TRBV5-1 and TRBJ2-7, the full variable domain reads KAGVTQTPRYLIKTRGQQVTLSCSPISGHRSVSWYQQTPGQGLQFLFEYFSETQRNKGNFPGRFSGRQFSNSRSEMNVSTLELGDSALYLCASSLPRPYYEQYFGPGTRLTVT.